Below, 31 T cell receptor beta chains from the same sample are listed, as sequenced in a study of chronic HIV infection and antiretroviral therapy (dated by TCRdb to between 2014 and 2017). The library was produced with 5' RACE. Data came from an Illumina MiSeq. TCRdb reworked the public reads: Q25 trimming with fastp, MiXCR clone assembly, productive beta chains retained. Each CDR3 protein gets just one entry, which takes the most common genes and DNA from the rows behind it. Recorded for this sample are about 38,000 distinct CDR3 sequences; 8% to 10% of them occurred a single time. The top ten hold about 3% of the sample. The sample consisted of peripheral blood. The receptors derive from an adult who had HIV and had not received antiretroviral therapy, or was an uninfected healthy control (not recorded which).

This clonotype occurred many times. The gene calls are TRBV5-1 and TRBJ2-1; D might be TRBD2 (7 bases). This CDR3 comprises 15 residues. Trimming took off 3 bases at V and 7 bases at J, with 17 bases between the two ends. From germline, CDR1 is SGHRS and CDR2 YFSETQ. The CDR3 nucleotides are TGCGCCAGCAGCTCTGGCATGGGGGGGGCTAATGAGCAGTTCTTC. The encoded protein is CASSSGMGGANEQFF.

The rearrangement joins TRBV7-8 to TRBJ2-1; 10 bases are shared with TRBD2. This CDR3 comprises 17 residues. Germline CDR1 is SGHVS and CDR2 is FQNEAQ. After removal of 2 bases from V and 1 base from J, the junction contained 5 bases not matched to a gene. CDR3 region: CASSLRSSGSSYNEQFF. Written as DNA, the CDR3 is TGTGCCAGCAGCTTAAGGTCTAGCGGGAGTTCCTACAATGAGCAGTTCTTC.

As for this clonotype: Since a much larger clone is just one base distant, this may be a read error. The chain combines TRBV30 with TRBJ1-6; TRBD1 might be the D (5 bases). Germline V lookup: CDR1 GTSNPN, CDR2 SVGIG (reference sequence). The CDR3 is 16 amino acids. The CDR3 nucleotides are TGTGCCTGGAGTGTTTTTCGGCGGCAGGGAAATTCACCCCTCAACTTT. This gives the protein CAWSVFRRQGNSPLNF.

In this sample, this clonotype turned up a few times. The V call is TRBV28, the J call TRBJ2-6; weak D call: TRBD2 (6 bases). This CDR3 is 20 amino acids long. The V end was cut by 4 bases, the J end by 0 bases, with 22 bases between. The V gene's germline CDR1 is MDHEN and CDR2 SYDVKM. In DNA, the CDR3 is TGTGCCAGCAGTTCCCTCCGCAAGGGAGGTGAATACTCTGGGGCCAACGTCCTGACTTTC. Its translation: CASSSLRKGGEYSGANVLTF.

This clonotype was found a few times. The chain carries TRBV2 and TRBJ2-7; 9 bases are shared with TRBD1. With V trimmed by 6 bases and J by 4 bases, 7 bases remained unmatched. Germline V CDR1 and CDR2: SNHLY, FYNNEI. The CDR3 is 14 residues long. The CDR3 DNA reads as TGTGCCAGCAGCCCGCGACAGGGGGTATACGAGCAGTACTTC. Residues: CASSPRQGVYEQYF.

This clonotype was counted at least ten times. This chain joins TRBV20-1 and TRBJ2-3; tentative D call: TRBD1 (6 bases). This CDR3 is 13 amino acids long. CDR1 and CDR2 (germline): DFQATT, SNEGSKA (reference sequence). The CDR3 is CSAGEGGTDTQYF. The CDR3 nucleotides read TGCAGCGCAGGGGAAGGCGGGACAGATACGCAGTATTTT.

This clonotype was counted only a few times. This chain uses TRBV5-4 with TRBJ1-1; D remains unclear. The CDR3 runs 12 residues. V was trimmed by 4 bases and J by 3 bases, leaving 7 bases between them. Germline V gene sequence: CDR1 SGHNT, CDR2 YYREEE (reference sequence). The CDR3 region is CASSPGDTEAFF. CDR3 sequence (DNA): TGTGCCAGCAGCCCGGGTGACACTGAAGCTTTCTTT.

The chain couples TRBV2 to TRBJ1-5; possibly TRBD1 for D (6 bases). CDR3 length: 14 amino acids. Germline CDR1 and CDR2: SNHLY and FYNNEI. The V end lost 7 bases, the J end lost 7 bases, and 17 bases lay between the germline ends. The CDR3 sequence is CASTGRGVGQPQHF. CDR3 bases: TGTGCCAGCACGGGCAGGGGCGTGGGGCAGCCCCAGCATTTT.

This clonotype has only a few counts. The chain is built from TRBV5-1 and TRBJ1-1; D might be TRBD1 (6 bases). V was shortened by 4 bases and J by 4 bases, with 11 bases between the two germline ends. The CDR3 has 13 residues. Germline V gene lookup returns CDR1 SGHRS and CDR2 YFSETQ. The CDR3 sequence: CASSTRGGTEAFF. The CDR3 DNA sequence: TGCGCCAGCAGCACCAGGGGTGGCACTGAAGCTTTCTTT.

This clonotype has at least ten counts. DNA of the CDR3: TGCGCCAGCAGCCAGACCGACAGCCCCTCCTACGAGCAGTACTTC. It codes for CASSQTDSPSYEQYF. J is TRBJ2-7 and V is TRBV4-1; possibly TRBD1 for D (5 bases). The length of the CDR3 is 15 residues. Germline values: CDR1 MGHRA, CDR2 YSYEKL. Trimming left V 3 bases short and J 0 bases short, with 12 bases between.

This clonotype was counted a few times. The chain uses TRBV5-6 and TRBJ2-3; D not certain. The germline CDR1 and CDR2 sequences are SGHDT and YYEEEE. The CDR3 contains 13 residues. Trimming pared 0 bases from V and 4 bases from J, leaving 6 bases between. The CDR3 loop is CASSLDGADTQYF. CDR3 in DNA: TGTGCCAGCAGCTTGGATGGAGCAGATACGCAGTATTTT.

This clonotype was counted many times. The chain has TRBV5-1 and TRBJ2-5, with 7 bases that match TRBD2. Germline trimming cut 0 bases from V and 2 bases from J; bases unmatched to any gene: 7. Germline V gene data show CDR1 as SGHRS and CDR2 as YFSETQ. CDR3 length equals 16 residues. CDR3: CASSLASTSFQETQYF. CDR3 nucleotides: TGCGCCAGCAGCTTGGCCTCGACTAGCTTTCAAGAGACCCAGTACTTC.

This clonotype was recorded many times. The rearrangement uses TRBV28 and TRBJ2-7; TRBD1 aligns across 9 bases. The trim removed 8 bases at V and 1 base at J, leaving 9 bases unmatched. CDR3 length equals 15 residues. Per the germline V gene, CDR1 is MDHEN and CDR2 is SYDVKM. The CDR3 nucleotides read TGTGCCAGCTTCTCATGGGGACAGGGTTCCTACGAGCAGTACTTC. Translating gives CASFSWGQGSYEQYF.

This rearrangement joins TRBV4-1 to TRBJ1-1, with D hard to call. Germline CDR1 is MGHRA and CDR2 is YSYEKL. This CDR3 is 15 amino acids long. Trimming left V 1 base short and J 0 bases short, with 9 bases between. The CDR3 reads CASSQVTGMNTEAFF. In DNA form, the CDR3 reads TGCGCCAGCAGCCAAGTGACGGGCATGAACACTGAAGCTTTCTTT.

This clonotype was observed many times. The chain employs TRBV28 and TRBJ2-1; possible D gene TRBD2, 6 bases. V was cut by 2 bases and J by 4 bases, with 15 bases left in between. Germline V gene data show CDR1 as MDHEN and CDR2 as SYDVKM. The CDR3 consists of 16 residues. CDR3 bases: TGTGCCAGCAGTTTAAATTCGGAGGGAATATACAATGAGCAGTTCTTC. Its translation is CASSLNSEGIYNEQFF.

The table lists this clonotype with a few counts. CDR3 sequence (DNA): TGTGCCAGCACCGATGGTTCACCCCTCCACTTT. Its translation: CASTDGSPLHF. This sequence joins TRBV12-3 or TRBV12-4 and TRBJ1-6; D call uncertain. The CDR3 totals 11 residues. Deletions cut 7 bases from V and 9 bases from J, with 7 bases between.

This clonotype has just a few counts. This rearrangement joins TRBV29-1 to TRBJ1-4; D not certain. Germline CDR1 is SQVTM and CDR2 is ANQGSEA. V lost 7 bases and J 0 bases, leaving 9 bases between the germline ends. The CDR3 is made up of 13 amino acids. The CDR3: CSALISTNEKLFF. In DNA form, the CDR3 reads TGCAGCGCCCTTATCTCAACTAATGAAAAACTGTTTTTT.

This clonotype has more than one count but fewer than ten. This sequence joins TRBV7-2 and TRBJ1-3; D remains ambiguous. The V gene lost 5 bases and the J gene lost 0 bases, with 8 bases spanning the gap. There are 14 residues in the CDR3. Germline V gene lookup returns CDR1 SGHTA and CDR2 FQGNSA. For the CDR3, the DNA is TGTGCCAGCAGCCCGTCGTCCTCTGGAAACACCATATATTTT. It yields the protein CASSPSSSGNTIYF.

On this clonotype: A much more abundant neighbour one base away suggests this may be a read error. The chain uses TRBV4-1 and TRBJ2-2, with 7 bases aligning to TRBD2. Germline CDR1 is MGHRA and CDR2 is YSYEKL. This CDR3 comprises 17 residues. V was clipped by 4 bases and J by 5 bases; unmatched bases: 13. The CDR3, as DNA: TGCGCCAGCAGCCGAGGGTGGGCGGGAGCGCGAACCGGGGAGCTGTTTTTT. It codes for CASSRGWAGARTGELFF.

The chain links TRBV24-1 to TRBJ2-2; 7 nucleotides agree with TRBD1. Trimming at V came to 6 bases and at J to 4 bases, leaving 7 bases not matched to a gene. The length of the CDR3 is 15 residues. The germline CDR1 and CDR2 sequences are KGHDR and SFDVKD. CDR3 region: CATSPRTGGTGELFF. CDR3 bases: TGTGCCACCAGTCCCCGGACAGGCGGCACCGGGGAGCTGTTTTTT.

The sample holds many counts of this clonotype. The chain combines TRBV21-1 with TRBJ2-7; TRBD2 is taken as the D call from the table, unchecked against the DNA. TRBV21-1 is described as a pseudogene. The CDR3 is 15 amino acids. CDR3 coding DNA: TGTGCCAGCAGCAAACAGGAGGCCCGAAAATACGAGCAGTACTTC. Its protein product is CASSKQEARKYEQYF.

Here the CDR3 DNA reads TGTGCCAGCAGCACACAGGTTAACCCGGCCGAGCAGTACTTC. Translating it yields CASSTQVNPAEQYF. V gene TRBV7-8 combines with J gene TRBJ2-7, with D possibly being TRBD1 (5 bases). Germline assignment: CDR1 SGHVS and CDR2 FQNEAQ. The germline V and J ends were trimmed by 5 bases and 6 bases, with 17 bases remaining between them. The CDR3 loop spans 14 amino acids.

This clonotype has only a few counts. The chain joins TRBV29-1 to TRBJ2-1; 14 bases are a match to TRBD2. Germline loops: CDR1 SQVTM, CDR2 ANQGSEA. V lost 1 base to trimming and J lost 8 bases; unmatched junction nucleotides: 10. This CDR3 is 17 amino acids long. CDR3 in amino acids: CSVEAPGLAGETDEQFF. CDR3 DNA: TGCAGCGTTGAAGCCCCGGGACTAGCGGGAGAAACTGATGAGCAGTTCTTC.

This clonotype was counted at least ten times. The chain is built from TRBV12-5 and TRBJ2-2; D perhaps matches TRBD2 (5 bases). The germline gives CDR1 LGHNT, CDR2 FRNRAP. CDR3 size: 13 residues. V was pared by 8 bases and J by 5 bases, with 12 bases between. For the CDR3, the DNA is TGTGCTAGTTTGATCCCGGGGACCGGGGAGCTGTTTTTT. Protein product: CASLIPGTGELFF. The variable domain in full, with the rest retrieved from reference TRBV12-5 and TRBJ2-2, is DARVTQTPRHKVTEMGQEVTMRCQPILGHNTVFWYRQTMMQGLELLAYFRNRAPLDDSGMPKDRFSAEMPDATLATLKIQPSEPRDSAVYFCASLIPGTGELFFGEGSRLTVL.

This clonotype appeared many times. The V gene is TRBV9, the J gene TRBJ2-2; D uncertain. The CDR3 is made up of 13 amino acids. The germline V gene encodes CDR1 SGDLS and CDR2 YYNGEE. V dropped 0 bases and J dropped 7 bases, with 7 bases sitting between them. The CDR3 reads CASSVVGLGELFF. CDR3 DNA sequence: TGTGCCAGCAGCGTAGTCGGTCTCGGGGAGCTGTTTTTT.

This clonotype has just a few counts. This sequence joins TRBV7-9 and TRBJ2-1; tentative D call: TRBD1 (5 bases). The length of the CDR3 is 14 residues. The germline gives CDR1 SEHNR, CDR2 FQNEAQ (reference sequence). Trimming took off 6 bases at V and 8 bases at J, with 17 bases between the two ends. CDR3 residues: CASSKKVQGYEQFF. In nucleotides, the CDR3 is TGTGCCAGCAGTAAAAAAGTGCAGGGCTATGAGCAGTTCTTC.

This clonotype was counted between two and nine times. Written as DNA, the CDR3 is TGCGCCAGCAGCCCATCCCAGGGCTCTGGCTACACCTTC. It specifies CASSPSQGSGYTF. This chain joins TRBV5-1 and TRBJ1-2; D might be TRBD1 (5 bases). V gave up 4 bases and J gave up 7 bases, with 14 bases separating them. Germline V CDR1 and CDR2: SGHRS, YFSETQ. The CDR3 covers 13 residues. The full variable domain, with the rest looked up from reference TRBV5-1 and TRBJ1-2, is KAGVTQTPRYLIKTRGQQVTLSCSPISGHRSVSWYQQTPGQGLQFLFEYFSETQRNKGNFPGRFSGRQFSNSRSEMNVSTLELGDSALYLCASSPSQGSGYTFGSGTRLTVV.

This clonotype occurred many times. V and J are TRBV29-1 and TRBJ2-7; 7 bases align to TRBD2. The CDR3 runs to 15 residues. With 2 bases clipped from V and 2 bases from J, the junction kept 9 bases outside the gene matches. Germline V gives CDR1 SQVTM, CDR2 ANQGSEA. This CDR3 is CSVEILAKSTYEQYF. The CDR3 DNA reads TGCAGCGTTGAAATACTAGCGAAATCGACCTACGAGCAGTACTTC.

This chain uses TRBV28 with TRBJ1-1; TRBD1 matches 9 bases. V shed 6 bases and J 2 bases; nucleotides not matched to a gene: 4. The germline V gene encodes CDR1 MDHEN and CDR2 SYDVKM. This CDR3 region has 14 residues. CDR3 protein: CASRRDRVNTEAFF. DNA of the CDR3: TGTGCCAGCAGGAGGGACAGGGTAAACACTGAAGCTTTCTTT.

The J gene is TRBJ1-5, the V gene TRBV20-1, with D tentatively TRBD1 (5 bases). Per germline, CDR1 DFQATT and CDR2 SNEGSKA (reference sequence). V lost 3 bases to trimming and J lost 0 bases, with 6 bases between them. This CDR3 contains 13 residues. CDR3 sequence (DNA): TGCAGTGCTAGGGGGGATAGCAATCAGCCCCAGCATTTT. As protein: CSARGDSNQPQHF.

This clonotype was seen ten or more times. V gene TRBV25-1 combines with J gene TRBJ2-1; D unclear. Germline CDR1 reads MGHDK; CDR2 reads SYGVNS. The CDR3 is 15 residues long. V was cut by 2 bases and J by 0 bases, with 8 bases left in between. CDR3 amino acids: CASSERSGSYNEQFF. In nucleotides, the CDR3 is TGTGCCAGCAGTGAAAGATCAGGCTCCTACAATGAGCAGTTCTTC. Looking up the rest from reference TRBV25-1 and TRBJ2-1 gives the full variable domain: EADIYQTPRYLVIGTGKKITLECSQTMGHDKMYWYQQDPGMELHLIHYSYGVNSTEKGDLSSESTVSRIRTEHFPLTLESARPSHTSQYLCASSERSGSYNEQFFGPGTRLTVL.